The 13 T cell receptor beta chains reported below all come from one sample, sequenced in a study of T-cell memory formation after mild COVID-19. One entry per CDR3 protein, called by TCRdb with MiXCR from the 5' RACE reads. Of 450,000 to 650,000 distinct CDR3 sequences in the sample, roughly a fifth are singletons; the top ten hold approximately 8.4%. Sequencing was done on a sample of PBMCs or a T cell subset sorted from them (not recorded which). These receptor sequences come from an adult woman who had mild COVID-19 (a few samples of this study predate the infection). Cell type and time point are not known.

In this sample, this clonotype turned up a few times. V is TRBV5-6 and J is TRBJ2-7; 11 bases align to TRBD2. The V and J ends lost 4 bases and 4 bases, in that order; junction bases with no gene match: 10. The germline V gene encodes CDR1 SGHDT and CDR2 YYEEEE. The CDR3 sequence is 16 residues long. In DNA, the CDR3 is TGTGCCAGCAGCGATCGTACTAGCGGGAGTTATTACGAGCAGTACTTC. Translated, it gives CASSDRTSGSYYEQYF.

This clonotype was recorded many times. This chain links TRBV5-1 with TRBJ2-7; maybe TRBD1 (6 bases). Germline CDR1 and CDR2: SGHRS and YFSETQ. Trimming took 3 bases from V and 0 from J, leaving 13 bases between them. This CDR3 comprises 15 residues. The CDR3 protein is CASSSQGRSSYEQYF. The CDR3 DNA follows: TGCGCCAGCAGCTCCCAGGGGCGAAGCTCCTACGAGCAGTACTTC.

This chain's CDR3 is CASSQVSGTGGENTQYF. In DNA, the CDR3 is TGTGCCAGCAGCCAAGTTTCCGGGACAGGGGGTGAGAATACGCAGTATTTT. This sequence joins TRBV4-2 and TRBJ2-3; 11 bases map to TRBD1. J was trimmed by 7 bases and V by 1 base; bases with no gene match: 10. CDR3 length: 17 amino acids. Germline CDR1 is LGHNA and CDR2 is YNFKEQ.

In this sample, this clonotype turned up many times. V usage is TRBV29-1 and J usage is TRBJ2-7; D is uncertain. Per the germline V gene, CDR1 is SQVTM and CDR2 is ANQGSEA. The CDR3 loop spans 15 amino acids. Trimming removed 5 bases from V and 1 base from J, with 18 bases in between. CDR3: CSVTIPETLSYEQYF. CDR3 in DNA: TGCAGCGTTACGATTCCGGAGACCCTTTCCTACGAGCAGTACTTC.

The V call is TRBV20-1, the J call TRBJ2-7, with D possibly TRBD2 on 6 matching bases. This CDR3 has 13 amino acids. V lost 3 bases, J lost 3 bases, and 12 bases lay in between. Germline V lookup: CDR1 DFQATT, CDR2 SNEGSKA (reference sequence). CDR3 DNA sequence: TGCAGTGCTAGCCCCGGGAGCTTCTACGAGCAGTACTTC. Protein sequence: CSASPGSFYEQYF.

This clonotype has at least ten counts. The CDR3 DNA reads as TGTGCCAGCAGTCTTGGGACTAGCGGGATAGTGAGGGAGACCCAGTACTTC. Translating gives CASSLGTSGIVRETQYF. The J gene is TRBJ2-5, the V gene TRBV7-2; 13 bases fit TRBD2. Trimming removed 6 bases from V and 5 bases from J; junction bases left unmatched: 12. The CDR3 totals 17 residues. Germline CDR1 SGHTA, CDR2 FQGNSA.

This chain joins TRBV7-8 and TRBJ1-1, with unresolved D. The V and J ends lost 5 bases and 1 base respectively, with 8 bases between them. The CDR3 sequence is 13 residues long. Germline assignment: CDR1 SGHVS and CDR2 FQNEAQ. This CDR3 is CASSPSPNTEAFF. CDR3 DNA sequence: TGTGCCAGCAGCCCTAGTCCGAACACTGAAGCTTTCTTT.

This clonotype has only a few counts. This chain connects TRBV10-3 to TRBJ2-1; 9 bases are shared with TRBD2. Germline CDR1 and CDR2: ENHRY and SYGVKD. Trimming at V came to 8 bases and at J to 1 base, leaving 3 bases not matched to a gene. The CDR3 sequence is 14 residues long. CDR3 region: CAIGGLASYNEQFF. The DNA of the CDR3 is TGTGCCATCGGGGGACTAGCATCCTACAATGAGCAGTTCTTC.

This clonotype was counted only a few times. The CDR3 protein is CASSFRVNTEAFF. CDR3 in DNA: TGCGCCAGCAGCTTCAGGGTGAACACTGAAGCTTTCTTT. V gene TRBV5-1 combines with J gene TRBJ1-1, with D possibly being TRBD1 (5 bases). The CDR3 is 13 residues long. Germline CDR1 reads SGHRS; CDR2 reads YFSETQ. The V end was cut by 2 bases, the J end by 0 bases, with 5 bases between.

V and J are TRBV11-2 and TRBJ2-7; the D is unclear. Trimming took off 1 base at V and 5 bases at J, with 9 bases between the two ends. This CDR3 contains 13 residues. Germline assignment: CDR1 SGHAT and CDR2 FQNNGV. The CDR3 DNA reads as TGTGCCAGCAGCTTAGTAATGGCCCACGAGCAGTACTTC. It yields the protein CASSLVMAHEQYF.

This clonotype has more than one count but fewer than ten. CDR3: CASSQLSPGNCEQYF. In DNA form, the CDR3 reads TGTGCCAGCAGCCAACTCTCTCCGGGGAACTGCGAGCAGTACTTC. V usage is TRBV14 and J usage is TRBJ2-7, with a weak D call TRBD2 (5 bases). Trimming took off 2 bases at V and 6 bases at J, with 17 bases between the two ends. This CDR3 region has 15 residues. CDR1 and CDR2 (germline): SGHDN, FVKESK.

The rearrangement joins TRBV27 to TRBJ2-7; D not resolved. The CDR3 length is 14 residues. V was trimmed by 6 bases and J by 2 bases, leaving 14 bases between them. The germline gives CDR1 MNHEY, CDR2 SMNVEV (reference sequence). The CDR3 spells CASSPGLDPYEQYF. The CDR3 DNA follows: TGTGCCAGCAGCCCGGGCCTCGATCCCTACGAGCAGTACTTC.

This clonotype was found a few times. The rearrangement uses TRBV20-1 and TRBJ2-5; D is perhaps TRBD1 or TRBD2 (5 bases each). CDR1 and CDR2 from the germline V gene are DFQATT and SNEGSKA (reference sequence). This CDR3 has 15 residues. The V end was cut by 2 bases, the J end by 4 bases, with 17 bases between. The CDR3 is CSARPGTGSVETQYF. The CDR3 DNA is TGCAGTGCTAGACCGGGGACGGGTAGCGTAGAGACCCAGTACTTC.